Below, one T cell receptor beta chain is given with its context. Its antigen is as yet unknown. PCR involved 60 Vbeta and 13 Jbeta primers. Authors' analysis steps: In a later analysis, 70 million to 80 million unique TCR beta chains included roughly 11 million shared by two or more donors. TCRdb's copy holds only in-frame clones and misses some; the assay was immunoSEQ multiplex PCR. V, J and clone size are taken as reported in that table, and D and trimming were inferred from the DNA itself. This sample contains around 70,000 clones. The source of the sample is a study of cytomegalovirus exposure and HLA in healthy donors. This CDR3 comprises 17 residues. J was trimmed by 6 bases and V by 4 bases; bases with no gene match: 14. Looked up from germline, CDR1 is SGHTA and CDR2 is FQGNSA. Study-wide points: Presence/absence analyses treated sequencing depth as roughly uniform across donors. Common viral pathogens seemed to be connected with several of the most significant clusters, according to a later analysis.

The chain combines TRBV7-2 with TRBJ2-5; TRBD1 agrees at 10 bases. The specimen sequenced was PBMCs. The source is a boy between 10 and 17 years old in good health and CMV-seronegative. As DNA, the CDR3 is TGTGCCAGCAGCTCCGCCCCGGGACAGGGGCGGGGGAAGACCCAGTACTTC. Its translation is CASSSAPGQGRGKTQYF.